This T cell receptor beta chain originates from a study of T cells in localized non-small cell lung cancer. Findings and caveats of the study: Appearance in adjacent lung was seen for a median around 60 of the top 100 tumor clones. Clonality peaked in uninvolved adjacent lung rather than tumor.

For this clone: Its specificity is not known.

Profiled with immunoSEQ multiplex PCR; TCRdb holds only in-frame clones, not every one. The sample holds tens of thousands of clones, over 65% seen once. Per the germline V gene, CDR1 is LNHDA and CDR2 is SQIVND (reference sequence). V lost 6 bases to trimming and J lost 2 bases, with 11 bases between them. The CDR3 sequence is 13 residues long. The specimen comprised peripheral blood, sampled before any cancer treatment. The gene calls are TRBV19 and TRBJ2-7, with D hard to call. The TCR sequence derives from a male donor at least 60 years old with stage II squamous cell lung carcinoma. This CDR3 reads CASSVSVTYEQYF. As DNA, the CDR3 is TGTGCCAGTAGCGTGTCAGTCACCTACGAGCAGTACTTC.